These 28 T cell receptor beta chains were all obtained from the same sample, sequenced in a study of blood T cell repertoires in COVID-19. Only in-frame clones appear in the TCRdb table, and some are missing; sequencing was by immunoSEQ multiplex PCR. The sample holds about 160,000 clones, less than 85% seen once. The sample was peripheral blood. These receptors all come from a woman older than 75 with active or convalescent COVID-19.

The chain carries TRBV5-1 and TRBJ2-3; possibly TRBD1 for D (5 bases). Deletions cut 4 bases from V and 4 bases from J, with 13 bases between. CDR3 size: 14 residues. Germline CDR1 reads SGHRS; CDR2 reads YFSETQ. The CDR3 loop reads CASSAGFSPDTQYF. DNA for the CDR3: TGCGCCAGCAGCGCAGGGTTTTCCCCAGATACGCAGTATTTT.

This clone was detected a few times. The chain couples TRBV28 to TRBJ1-1; tentatively, D is TRBD1 (5 bases). This CDR3 is 14 amino acids long. Germline lookup yields CDR1 MDHEN and CDR2 SYDVKM. V lost 7 bases and J 5 bases, leaving 17 bases between the germline ends. The CDR3 is CASTTTGGWTEAFF. CDR3 nucleotides: TGTGCCAGCACCACGACGGGGGGGTGGACTGAAGCTTTCTTT.

The chain uses TRBV6-6 and TRBJ1-2; 9 bases are shared with TRBD1. Germline CDR1 is MNHNY and CDR2 is SVGAGI (reference sequence). The CDR3 is made up of 14 amino acids. The junction had 9 bases not matched to a gene; V was cut back by 5 bases and J by 8 bases. This CDR3 reads CASSNPGTGRGYTF. CDR3 in DNA: TGTGCCAGCAGTAATCCCGGGACAGGGAGGGGCTACACCTTC.

This clone appeared a single time. The CDR3: CASSLVILEAIDEQYF. The DNA of the CDR3 is TGCGCCAGCAGCTTGGTGATTCTGGAGGCAATAGACGAGCAGTACTTC. The chain joins TRBV5-1 to TRBJ2-7; the D gene is possibly TRBD2 (5 bases). V was trimmed by 0 bases and J by 5 bases, leaving 18 bases between them. CDR1 is SGHRS, CDR2 YFSETQ, per germline. The CDR3 contains 16 residues.

Concerning this clone itself: The limits of the CDR3 on the DNA are not certain, so only TCRdb's listed CDR3 is given. The rearrangement joins TRBV30 to TRBJ1-2. Per germline, CDR1 GTSNPN and CDR2 SVGIG (reference sequence). The CDR3 is made up of 12 amino acids, end residues included. This CDR3 is CAWSSVRGGYTF.

Note on this clone: At the DNA level, this CDR3 is encoded by other sequences in the same sample as well. This chain joins TRBV7-9 and TRBJ1-4, with D perhaps TRBD1 (5 bases). Germline CDR1 SEHNR, CDR2 FQNEAQ (reference sequence). The CDR3 contains 14 residues. V lost 4 bases and J 0 bases, leaving 6 bases between the germline ends. CDR3: CASSSRATNEKLFF. The CDR3 nucleotides are TGTGCCAGCAGCTCCAGGGCAACTAATGAAAAACTGTTTTTT.

V usage is TRBV5-4 and J usage is TRBJ2-1, with 14 nucleotides matching TRBD2. Per germline, CDR1 SGHNT and CDR2 YYREEE (reference sequence). This CDR3 is built from 15 residues. The V gene end was trimmed by 5 bases and the J gene end by 7 bases; junction bases not matched to a gene: 5. In nucleotides, the CDR3 is TGTGCCAGCAGTCGACTAGCGGGAGGGCTAAATGAGCAGTTCTTC. Amino acids: CASSRLAGGLNEQFF.

V gene TRBV7-9 combines with J gene TRBJ2-1; D unresolved. V was clipped by 8 bases and J by 1 base, with 6 bases between them. Germline lookup yields CDR1 SEHNR and CDR2 FQNEAQ (reference sequence). The CDR3 covers 12 residues. Here the CDR3 DNA reads TGTGCCAGCTCGGAGTCCTACAATGAGCAGTTCTTC. It is translated as CASSESYNEQFF.

This clone was recorded only once. V is TRBV5-1 and J is TRBJ1-2; D ambiguous. V dropped 0 bases and J dropped 8 bases, with 8 bases sitting between them. The CDR3 totals 12 residues. Germline V gene lookup returns CDR1 SGHRS and CDR2 YFSETQ. The CDR3 DNA sequence: TGCGCCAGCAGCTTGGGAGGGCAAGGCTACACCTTC. This sequence encodes CASSLGGQGYTF. The variable domain in full, with the rest retrieved from reference TRBV5-1 and TRBJ1-2, is KAGVTQTPRYLIKTRGQQVTLSCSPISGHRSVSWYQQTPGQGLQFLFEYFSETQRNKGNFPGRFSGRQFSNSRSEMNVSTLELGDSALYLCASSLGGQGYTFGSGTRLTVV.

The chain uses TRBV4-1 and TRBJ2-1; the match to TRBD2 covers 7 bases. The J segment lost 3 bases and the V segment lost 5 bases, leaving 4 bases of the junction unmatched. CDR1 is MGHRA and CDR2 is YSYEKL in the germline V gene. The CDR3 contains 14 residues. The CDR3 protein is CASSAPGGYNEQFF. CDR3 coding DNA: TGCGCCAGCAGCGCACCGGGAGGCTACAATGAGCAGTTCTTC.

This clone was counted once. The genes are TRBV10-3 and TRBJ1-1, with D unclear. The germline V gene has CDR1 ENHRY and CDR2 SYGVKD. The CDR3 sequence is 15 residues long. V was cut by 7 bases and J by 1 base, with 16 bases left in between. CDR3 region: CAITRGSRANTEAFF. The CDR3 nucleotides read TGTGCCATCACCCGTGGGTCGCGGGCGAACACTGAAGCTTTCTTT.

The chain links TRBV5-1 to TRBJ2-3; 14 bases map to TRBD2. Per the germline V gene, CDR1 is SGHRS and CDR2 is YFSETQ. CDR3 length equals 14 residues. Losses at the gene ends were 1 base for V and 14 bases for J; bases not matched to a gene: 6. CDR3: CASSLFETSGRAYF. The CDR3 coding sequence is TGCGCCAGCAGCTTGTTTGAGACTAGCGGGAGGGCGTATTTT.

The CDR3 sequence is CASSFPSGQGMLPLHF. The CDR3 DNA is TGTGCCAGCAGTTTCCCCAGCGGACAGGGTATGTTACCCCTCCACTTT. This sequence joins TRBV28 and TRBJ1-6; 8 bases align to TRBD1. The CDR3 sequence is 16 residues long. In germline, CDR1 is MDHEN, CDR2 SYDVKM. Trimming took 3 bases from V and 12 from J; bases not matched to a gene: 13.

The chain links TRBV13 to TRBJ1-5; 9 bases fit TRBD1. This CDR3 comprises 15 residues. The V and J ends lost 0 bases and 6 bases, in that order; junction bases with no gene match: 3. Germline V gene data show CDR1 as PRHDT and CDR2 as FYEKMQ (reference sequence). The CDR3: CASSLGGTGTQPQHF. For the CDR3, the DNA is TGTGCCAGCAGCTTAGGTGGGACAGGGACTCAGCCCCAGCATTTT.

The J gene is TRBJ1-2, the V gene TRBV7-9, with D uncertain. Trimming pared 6 bases from V and 3 bases from J, leaving 11 bases between. The CDR3 consists of 13 residues. Germline values: CDR1 SEHNR, CDR2 FQNEAQ (reference sequence). The CDR3 region is CASRAPLDYGYTF. The CDR3 DNA sequence: TGTGCCAGCAGGGCCCCTCTGGACTATGGCTACACCTTC.

The chain links TRBV28 to TRBJ2-4; 7 positions match TRBD2. Looked up from germline, CDR1 is MDHEN and CDR2 is SYDVKM. V was clipped by 2 bases and J by 10 bases; unmatched bases: 8. The CDR3 has 14 amino acids. The CDR3 DNA follows: TGTGCCAGCAGTTTACATGGGGGAGCGGGGATTCAGTACTTC. Its protein product is CASSLHGGAGIQYF.

CDR3 protein: CSVETGSGGTEAFF. The CDR3 nucleotides read TGCAGCGTTGAAACAGGGTCAGGGGGCACTGAAGCTTTCTTT. This rearrangement joins TRBV29-1 to TRBJ1-1; the match to TRBD1 covers 7 bases. There are 14 residues in the CDR3. V shed 2 bases and J 4 bases; nucleotides not matched to a gene: 7. Germline CDR1 and CDR2: SQVTM and ANQGSEA.

This rearrangement joins TRBV5-1 to TRBJ1-6; maybe TRBD1 (5 bases). V lost 0 bases, J lost 9 bases, and 16 bases lay in between. The length of the CDR3 is 16 residues. CDR1 SGHRS and CDR2 YFSETQ come from the germline V gene. In DNA, the CDR3 is TGCGCCAGCAGCTTGGAAATAACCAGGGAGGGTTCACCCCTCCACTTT. Translating it yields CASSLEITREGSPLHF. The variable domain in full, completed from reference TRBV5-1 and TRBJ1-6, reads KAGVTQTPRYLIKTRGQQVTLSCSPISGHRSVSWYQQTPGQGLQFLFEYFSETQRNKGNFPGRFSGRQFSNSRSEMNVSTLELGDSALYLCASSLEITREGSPLHFGNGTRLTVT.

Remarks on this clone: Germline and junction disagree at one end, which may indicate a read error. This sequence joins TRBV6-1 and TRBJ2-3; 9 bases fit TRBD2. The CDR3 runs to 15 residues. Per germline, CDR1 MNHNS and CDR2 SASEGT. The CDR3 nucleotides read TGTGCCAGCAGGGAAGGAGCGGGAGGAGTGGATACGCAGTATTTT. It is translated as CASREGAGGVDTQYF.

This chain uses TRBV28 with TRBJ1-5; D call uncertain. Trimming removed 2 bases from V and 7 bases from J, with 6 bases in between. The CDR3 spans 12 residues. Germline loops: CDR1 MDHEN, CDR2 SYDVKM. The CDR3 here is CASSLTGQPQHF. The CDR3 bases are TGTGCCAGCAGTTTAACGGGGCAGCCCCAGCATTTT.

The chain joins TRBV7-9 to TRBJ2-1; D uncertain. CDR1 SEHNR and CDR2 FQNEAQ come from the germline V gene (reference sequence). This CDR3 has 12 amino acids. V dropped 2 bases and J dropped 9 bases, with 8 bases sitting between them. CDR3 nucleotides: TGTGCCAGCAGCTTAAGTGCGAGTGAGCAGTTCTTC. As protein: CASSLSASEQFF.

The chain has TRBV25-1 and TRBJ2-1; D is unresolved. The CDR3 totals 16 residues. The germline V and J ends were trimmed by 3 bases and 0 bases, with 12 bases remaining between them. Germline lookup yields CDR1 MGHDK and CDR2 SYGVNS. The CDR3 loop is CASSDLSGRSYNEQFF. For the CDR3, the DNA is TGTGCCAGCAGTGACCTTTCAGGTCGCTCCTACAATGAGCAGTTCTTC. The full variable domain, its missing parts supplied by reference TRBV25-1 and TRBJ2-1, is EADIYQTPRYLVIGTGKKITLECSQTMGHDKMYWYQQDPGMELHLIHYSYGVNSTEKGDLSSESTVSRIRTEHFPLTLESARPSHTSQYLCASSDLSGRSYNEQFFGPGTRLTVL.

This chain joins TRBV18 and TRBJ1-4; the D gene is possibly TRBD1 (5 bases). This CDR3 contains 14 residues. CDR1 is KGHSH and CDR2 is LQKENI in the germline V gene. V was clipped by 3 bases and J by 5 bases, with 10 bases between them. DNA of the CDR3: TGTGCCAGCTCACCGGGACTTTCAAATGAAAAACTGTTTTTT. Protein: CASSPGLSNEKLFF.

The rearrangement joins TRBV19 to TRBJ1-1, with D possibly TRBD1 on 5 matching bases. V gave up 0 bases and J gave up 5 bases, with 7 bases separating them. The CDR3 runs to 13 residues. Germline V gene data show CDR1 as LNHDA and CDR2 as SQIVND (reference sequence). The CDR3 here is CASSIDGGTEAFF. CDR3 nucleotides: TGTGCCAGTAGTATAGACGGGGGGACTGAAGCTTTCTTT.

The genes are TRBV5-1 and TRBJ2-5, with 9 positions matching TRBD2. V lost 3 bases and J lost 1; bases outside the gene matches: 7. CDR1 is SGHRS and CDR2 is YFSETQ in the germline V gene. The CDR3 extends over 16 amino acids. CDR3 loop: CASSSVAGAPQETQYF. The CDR3 DNA is TGCGCCAGCAGCTCCGTAGCGGGAGCCCCCCAAGAGACCCAGTACTTC.

This clone was seen only a few times. The J gene is TRBJ1-6, the V gene TRBV5-1, with 7 nucleotides matching TRBD1. The V segment lost 0 bases and the J segment 4 bases; nucleotides outside the gene matches: 1. The CDR3 contains 15 residues. In germline, CDR1 is SGHRS, CDR2 YFSETQ. CDR3: CASSLVQGYNSPLHF. The CDR3 DNA follows: TGCGCCAGCAGCTTGGTACAGGGGTATAATTCACCCCTCCACTTT. The entire variable domain, with the rest obtained from reference TRBV5-1 and TRBJ1-6, is as follows: KAGVTQTPRYLIKTRGQQVTLSCSPISGHRSVSWYQQTPGQGLQFLFEYFSETQRNKGNFPGRFSGRQFSNSRSEMNVSTLELGDSALYLCASSLVQGYNSPLHFGNGTRLTVT.

V usage is TRBV5-4 and J usage is TRBJ2-7, with 9 bases fitting TRBD2. With V trimmed by 4 bases and J by 1 base, 9 bases remained unmatched. Germline V gene sequence: CDR1 SGHNT, CDR2 YYREEE (reference sequence). CDR3 length equals 16 residues. The CDR3 sequence: CASSPAGGTKSYEQYF. CDR3 DNA: TGTGCCAGCAGCCCTGCGGGAGGGACTAAGTCCTACGAGCAGTACTTC.

The J gene is TRBJ2-5, the V gene TRBV3-1 (or the pseudogene TRBV3-2); tentative D call: TRBD1 (6 bases). Trimming shortened V by 4 bases and J by 4 bases, and 7 bases separated the two germline ends. The CDR3 contains 12 residues. In germline, CDR1 is LGHDT, CDR2 YNNKEL (reference sequence). CDR3 bases: TGTGCCAGCAGCCCAGGGGTAGAGACCCAGTACTTC. Translated: CASSPGVETQYF.